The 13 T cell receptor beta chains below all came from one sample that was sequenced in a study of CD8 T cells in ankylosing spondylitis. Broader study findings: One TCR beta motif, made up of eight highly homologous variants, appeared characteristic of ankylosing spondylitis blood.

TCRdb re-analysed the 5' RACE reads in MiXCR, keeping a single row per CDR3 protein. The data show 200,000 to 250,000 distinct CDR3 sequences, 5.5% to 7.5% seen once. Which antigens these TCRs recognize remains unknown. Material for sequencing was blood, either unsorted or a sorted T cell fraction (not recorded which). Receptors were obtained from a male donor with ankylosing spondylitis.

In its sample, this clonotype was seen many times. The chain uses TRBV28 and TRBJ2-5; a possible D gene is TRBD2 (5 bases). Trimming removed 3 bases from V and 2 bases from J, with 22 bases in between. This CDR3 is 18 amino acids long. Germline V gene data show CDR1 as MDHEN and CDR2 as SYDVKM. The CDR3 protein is CASSFRRPRGPTQETQYF. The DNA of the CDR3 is TGTGCCAGCAGTTTCCGGCGCCCCCGAGGGCCCACACAAGAGACCCAGTACTTC.

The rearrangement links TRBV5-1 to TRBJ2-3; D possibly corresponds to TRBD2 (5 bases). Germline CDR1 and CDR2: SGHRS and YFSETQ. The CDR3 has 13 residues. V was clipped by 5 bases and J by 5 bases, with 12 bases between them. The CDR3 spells CASRGLVLDTQYF. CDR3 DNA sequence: TGCGCCAGCAGAGGACTGGTTCTAGATACGCAGTATTTT.

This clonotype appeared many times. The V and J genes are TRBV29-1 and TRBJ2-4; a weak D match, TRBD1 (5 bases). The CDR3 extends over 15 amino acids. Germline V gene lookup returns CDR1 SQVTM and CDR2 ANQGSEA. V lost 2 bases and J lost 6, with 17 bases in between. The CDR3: CSVELLTESTNIQYF. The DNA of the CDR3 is TGCAGCGTTGAACTTTTGACAGAGAGTACAAACATTCAGTACTTC.

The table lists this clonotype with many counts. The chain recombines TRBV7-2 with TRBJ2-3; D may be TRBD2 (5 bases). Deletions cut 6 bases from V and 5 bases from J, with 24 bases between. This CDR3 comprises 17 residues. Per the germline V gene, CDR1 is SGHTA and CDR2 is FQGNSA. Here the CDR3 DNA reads TGTGCCAGCAGTCGATGGGCACTAGACCCCTTTAGAGATACGCAGTATTTT. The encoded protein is CASSRWALDPFRDTQYF.

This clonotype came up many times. CDR3 region: CASSYPGEETQYF. The CDR3 coding sequence is TGTGCCAGCAGTTACCCAGGAGAGGAGACCCAGTACTTC. The genes are TRBV6-5 and TRBJ2-5, with D unclear. The CDR3 covers 13 residues. Trimming shortened V by 2 bases and J by 5 bases, and 9 bases separated the two germline ends. Germline V gives CDR1 MNHEY, CDR2 SVGAGI.

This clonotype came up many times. CDR3 DNA sequence: TGCAGCGTTGCCGCGGGAGACACCGGGGAGCTGTTTTTT. Encoded protein: CSVAAGDTGELFF. The chain combines TRBV29-1 with TRBJ2-2, with 7 bases matching TRBD2. The V gene end was trimmed by 4 bases and the J gene end by 3 bases; junction bases not matched to a gene: 2. From germline, CDR1 is SQVTM and CDR2 ANQGSEA. The CDR3 is made up of 13 amino acids.

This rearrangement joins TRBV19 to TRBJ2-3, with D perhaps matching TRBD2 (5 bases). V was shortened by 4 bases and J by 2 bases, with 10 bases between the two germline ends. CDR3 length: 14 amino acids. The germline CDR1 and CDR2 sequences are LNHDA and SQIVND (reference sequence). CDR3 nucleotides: TGTGCCAGTAGTAAACCGGAGGACACAGATACGCAGTATTTT. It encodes CASSKPEDTDTQYF.

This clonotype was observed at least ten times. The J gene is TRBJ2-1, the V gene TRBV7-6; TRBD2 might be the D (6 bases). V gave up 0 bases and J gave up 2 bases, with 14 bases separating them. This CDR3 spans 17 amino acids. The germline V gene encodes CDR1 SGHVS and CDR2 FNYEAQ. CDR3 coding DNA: TGTGCCAGCAGCTTAGCACGCCCTGGGAGGCCCTACAATGAGCAGTTCTTC. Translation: CASSLARPGRPYNEQFF.

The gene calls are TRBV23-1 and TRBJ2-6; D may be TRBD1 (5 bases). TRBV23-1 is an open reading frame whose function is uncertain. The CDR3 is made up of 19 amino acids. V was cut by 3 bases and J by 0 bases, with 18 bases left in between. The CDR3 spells CASSHRWGRRYSGANVLTF. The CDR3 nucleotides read TGCGCCAGCAGTCACCGGTGGGGCAGGCGATACTCTGGGGCCAACGTCCTGACTTTC.

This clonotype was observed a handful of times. The CDR3 DNA reads TGTGCCAGCAGCGTAGGTTGGCGCCTGGGTGTTCACGAGCAGTACTTC. Encoded protein: CASSVGWRLGVHEQYF. The chain employs TRBV9 and TRBJ2-7; D gene uncertain. The CDR3 is 16 amino acids. Looked up from germline, CDR1 is SGDLS and CDR2 is YYNGEE. The V and J ends lost 0 bases and 5 bases respectively, with 18 bases between them.

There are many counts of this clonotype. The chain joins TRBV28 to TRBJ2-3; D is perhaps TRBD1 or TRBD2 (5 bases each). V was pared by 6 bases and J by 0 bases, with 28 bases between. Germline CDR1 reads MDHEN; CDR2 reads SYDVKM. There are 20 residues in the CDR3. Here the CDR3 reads CASSLGLSGTAIISTDTQYF. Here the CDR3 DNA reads TGTGCCAGCAGCCTGGGGTTGTCCGGGACCGCAATTATTAGCACAGATACGCAGTATTTT. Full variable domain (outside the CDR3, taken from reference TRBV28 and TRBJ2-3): DVKVTQSSRYLVKRTGEKVFLECVQDMDHENMFWYRQDPGLGLRLIYFSYDVKMKEKGDIPEGYSVSREKKERFSLILESASTNQTSMYLCASSLGLSGTAIISTDTQYFGPGTRLTVL.

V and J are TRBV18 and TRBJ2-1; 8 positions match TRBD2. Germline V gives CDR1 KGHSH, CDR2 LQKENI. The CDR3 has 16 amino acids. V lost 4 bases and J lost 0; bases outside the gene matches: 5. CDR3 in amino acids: CASSQKLAVSYNEQFF. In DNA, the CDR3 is TGTGCCAGCTCACAAAAACTAGCGGTCTCCTACAATGAGCAGTTCTTC.

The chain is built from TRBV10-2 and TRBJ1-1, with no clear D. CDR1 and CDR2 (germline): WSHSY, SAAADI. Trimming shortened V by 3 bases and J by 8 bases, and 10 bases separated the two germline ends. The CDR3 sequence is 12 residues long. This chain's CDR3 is CASSDQMDEAFF. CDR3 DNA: TGCGCCAGCAGTGACCAGATGGACGAAGCTTTCTTT.